These 9 T cell receptor beta chains originate from one sample sequenced in a study of PD-L1 blockade in urothelial cancer listed by TCRdb under 2017. Receptor amplification or capture employed the immunoSEQ multiplex PCR assay. This is the immuneACCESS table as TCRdb keeps it, with only in-frame sequences that have V and J called. A part of the clones is gone; compared with another copy, unresolved V genes explain less than half, and the rest is unexplained. In all, the sample holds around 57,000 clones, and approximately 75% of those were seen once. The top ten clonotypes cover roughly 1.5% of the sample. The time point label on this specimen signifies: pretreatment peripheral blood. Sequences were derived from PBMCs, sampled around atezolizumab (anti-PD-L1) treatment. The receptors derive from a man between 65 and 85 years old with urothelial cancer.

The chain is built from TRBV20-1 and TRBJ2-5; a weak D match, TRBD2 (6 bases). Trimming removed 6 bases at V and 9 bases at J, with 14 bases between. Looked up from germline, CDR1 is DFQATT and CDR2 is SNEGSKA (reference sequence). The CDR3 covers 11 residues. Here the CDR3 reads CSAATREAQYF. DNA of the CDR3: TGCAGTGCCGCTACCAGGGAGGCCCAGTACTTC.

The V gene is TRBV11-2, the J gene TRBJ1-1; D possibly corresponds to TRBD1 (6 bases). The germline V gene has CDR1 SGHAT and CDR2 FQNNGV. The CDR3 consists of 15 residues. Trimming took 5 bases from V and 1 from J, leaving 14 bases between them. DNA of the CDR3: TGTGCCAGCAGCCCCCGCGGGGGCACGAACACTGAAGCTTTCTTT. This translates into CASSPRGGTNTEAFF. The full variable domain, with the rest looked up from reference TRBV11-2 and TRBJ1-1, is EAGVAQSPRYKIIEKRQSVAFWCNPISGHATLYWYQQILGQGPKLLIQFQNNGVVDDSQLPKDRFSAERLKGVDSTLKIQPAKLEDSAVYLCASSPRGGTNTEAFFGQGTRLTVV.

J is TRBJ2-1 and V is TRBV10-1; 9 nucleotides line up with TRBD2. CDR1 is WNHNN and CDR2 is SYGVQD in the germline V gene (reference sequence). Trimming cost V 4 bases and J 10 bases; bases outside gene matches: 5. The CDR3 is 13 residues long. The CDR3 nucleotides are TGCGCCAGCAGTGCTCCGGGACTAGCAGAGCAGTTCTTC. This gives the protein CASSAPGLAEQFF.

CDR3 residues: CASSLRTSGSYNEQFF. CDR3 nucleotides: TGTGCCAGCAGCCTGAGGACTAGCGGCTCCTACAATGAGCAGTTCTTC. The V call is TRBV4-2, the J call TRBJ2-1, with 10 bases aligning to TRBD2. Germline loops: CDR1 LGHNA, CDR2 YNFKEQ. V shed 4 bases and J 0 bases; nucleotides not matched to a gene: 3. The CDR3 is 16 residues long.

This chain uses TRBV11-2 with TRBJ2-2; D gene unclear. CDR1 SGHAT and CDR2 FQNNGV come from the germline V gene. The CDR3 has 14 residues. With 4 bases removed from V and 0 bases from J, the gap between germline ends came to 6 bases. The CDR3 spells CASSSRANTGELFF. CDR3 in DNA: TGTGCCAGCAGCTCCCGGGCGAACACCGGGGAGCTGTTTTTT.

This sequence joins TRBV5-4 and TRBJ2-5; 12 nucleotides align to TRBD2. CDR1 SGHNT and CDR2 YYREEE come from the germline V gene (reference sequence). The CDR3 loop spans 15 amino acids. V trimming: 1 base; J trimming: 4 bases; junction bases outside the gene matches: 2. The CDR3 DNA sequence: TGTGCCAGCAGCTTGCCTAGCGGGAGGGGAGAGACCCAGTACTTC. Amino acid sequence: CASSLPSGRGETQYF.

The V gene is TRBV19, the J gene TRBJ1-5, with TRBD1 matching 8 bases. Germline V gene data show CDR1 as LNHDA and CDR2 as SQIVND (reference sequence). Losses at the gene ends were 5 bases for V and 5 bases for J; bases not matched to a gene: 5. The CDR3 extends over 14 amino acids. This chain's CDR3 is CASSSGGNYQPQHF. The DNA of the CDR3 is TGTGCCAGTAGTTCAGGGGGCAACTATCAGCCCCAGCATTTT.

This chain connects TRBV28 to TRBJ2-3; 8 nucleotides align to TRBD2. Losses at the gene ends were 1 base for V and 1 base for J; bases not matched to a gene: 4. Germline assignment: CDR1 MDHEN and CDR2 SYDVKM. CDR3 length equals 16 residues. DNA of the CDR3: TGTGCCAGCAGTTTATCGTTGCGGGAGGGCACAGATACGCAGTATTTT. This sequence encodes CASSLSLREGTDTQYF.

The chain links TRBV9 to TRBJ2-1; D uncertain. This CDR3 comprises 15 residues. Per the germline V gene, CDR1 is SGDLS and CDR2 is YYNGEE. V was shortened by 3 bases and J by 7 bases, with 17 bases between the two germline ends. DNA of the CDR3: TGTGCCAGCAGCGCCACGACGGTAATCGGGAATGAGCAGTTCTTC. Protein sequence: CASSATTVIGNEQFF.